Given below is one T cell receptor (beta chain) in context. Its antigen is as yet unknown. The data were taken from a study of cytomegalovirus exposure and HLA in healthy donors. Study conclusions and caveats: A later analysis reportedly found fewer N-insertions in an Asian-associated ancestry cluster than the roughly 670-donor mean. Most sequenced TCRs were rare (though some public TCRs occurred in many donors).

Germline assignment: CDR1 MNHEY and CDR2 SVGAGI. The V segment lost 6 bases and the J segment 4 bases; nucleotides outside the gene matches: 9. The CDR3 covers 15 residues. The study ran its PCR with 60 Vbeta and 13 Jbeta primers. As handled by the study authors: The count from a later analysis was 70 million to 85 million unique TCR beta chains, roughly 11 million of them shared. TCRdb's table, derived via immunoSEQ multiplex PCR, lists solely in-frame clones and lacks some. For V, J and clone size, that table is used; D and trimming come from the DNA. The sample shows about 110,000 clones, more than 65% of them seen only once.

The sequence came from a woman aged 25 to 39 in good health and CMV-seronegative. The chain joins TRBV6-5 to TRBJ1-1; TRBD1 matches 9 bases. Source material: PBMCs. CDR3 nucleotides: TGTGCCAGCAGACTCCGGGACAGGGCGAGCACTGAAGCTTTCTTT. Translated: CASRLRDRASTEAFF.